This TCR beta chain originates from a study of T cells in Graves' hyperthyroidism and ophthalmopathy. The source material, RNA transcripts, was used to amplify TCR beta CDR3 regions. With the HTBI primer set, the TCR CDR3 went through a first round of RT-PCR. In TCRdb, the multiplex PCR reads were re-called with MiXCR into one record per CDR3 protein. The sample records approximately 600,000 distinct CDR3 sequences, less than 25% being singletons. Study outcomes and limitations: By a 13 V-J model, ophthalmopathy was set apart from stable hyperthyroidism.

Fresh 10 ml peripheral blood yielded PBMCs. V gave up 2 bases and J gave up 5 bases, with 13 bases separating them. There are 14 residues in the CDR3. Germline loops: CDR1 DFQATT, CDR2 SNEGSKA (reference sequence). This clonotype has ten or more counts. Antigen: not known. The chain has TRBV20-1 and TRBJ1-5, with a tentative D call TRBD1 (6 bases). The TCR originated in a man under 40 with Graves' ophthalmopathy. Sequencing was performed on blood. The CDR3 spells CSARQGSGDQPQHF. CDR3 coding DNA: TGCAGTGCTAGACAGGGGAGTGGTGATCAGCCCCAGCATTTT.